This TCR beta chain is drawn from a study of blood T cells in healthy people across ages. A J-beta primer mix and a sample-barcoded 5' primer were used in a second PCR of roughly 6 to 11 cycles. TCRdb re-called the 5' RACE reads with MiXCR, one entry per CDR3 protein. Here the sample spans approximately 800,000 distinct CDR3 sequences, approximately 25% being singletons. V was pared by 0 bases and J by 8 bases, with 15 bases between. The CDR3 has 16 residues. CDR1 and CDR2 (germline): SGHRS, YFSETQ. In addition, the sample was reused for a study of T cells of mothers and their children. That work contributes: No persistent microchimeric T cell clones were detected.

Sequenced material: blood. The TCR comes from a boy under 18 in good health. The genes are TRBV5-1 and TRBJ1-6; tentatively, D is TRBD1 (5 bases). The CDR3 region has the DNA TGCGCCAGCAGCTTGGAATGGTCGGGAGGGGATTCACCCCTCCACTTT. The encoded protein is CASSLEWSGGDSPLHF.